This T cell receptor beta chain was profiled in a study of blood T cell repertoires in COVID-19. The J segment lost 4 bases and the V segment lost 5 bases, leaving 5 bases of the junction unmatched. Per the germline V gene, CDR1 is SGHRS and CDR2 is YFSETQ. The CDR3 sequence is 14 residues long. The method was immunoSEQ multiplex PCR; TCRdb's version includes in-frame clones alone and lacks a portion of them. The table records tens of thousands of clones, approximately 86% of them present only once. This chain links TRBV5-1 with TRBJ2-1, with TRBD1 identical over 8 bases. Sequencing was performed on peripheral blood. This clonotype was sampled from a woman in her 50s with active or convalescent COVID-19. The CDR3 protein is CASSPGQEYNEQFF. CDR3 coding DNA: TGCGCCAGCAGTCCGGGACAGGAGTACAATGAGCAGTTCTTC. Based on the CDR3 plus reference TRBV5-1 and TRBJ2-1, the full variable domain is KAGVTQTPRYLIKTRGQQVTLSCSPISGHRSVSWYQQTPGQGLQFLFEYFSETQRNKGNFPGRFSGRQFSNSRSEMNVSTLELGDSALYLCASSPGQEYNEQFFGPGTRLTVL.